One sample yielded the 18 T cell receptor beta chains listed below, sequenced in a study of shared clonotypes between healthy human individuals (dated by TCRdb to the early 2020s). The library relied on the immunoSEQ multiplex PCR assay. TCRdb limited this immuneACCESS table to in-frame rearrangements with V and J called. A share of clones is missing; checked studies link under half to unresolved V genes, and the rest is unexplained. A total of 950,000 to 1,100,000 clones appear in this sample, approximately 68% of them only once. Roughly 1.5% of the sample is held by the ten biggest clonotypes. Sequenced input: memory CD4+ T cells sorted from blood. The cell subset or site label of this sample denotes: CD45RA-negative fraction. These receptors were obtained from a man between 18 and 29 years old in good health.

V gene TRBV7-2 combines with J gene TRBJ1-5; 10 bases line up with TRBD1. The germline V gene encodes CDR1 SGHTA and CDR2 FQGNSA. The CDR3 consists of 15 residues. V shed 1 base, J shed 5 bases, and the junction held 2 bases outside the gene matches. The CDR3 bases are TGTGCCAGCAGCTTAGGGGACAGGGGAGATCAGCCCCAGCATTTT. It encodes CASSLGDRGDQPQHF.

This clone was seen repeatedly, ten times or more. The J gene is TRBJ2-7, the V gene TRBV7-2; the D gene could be TRBD1 or TRBD2 (5 bases each). This CDR3 spans 11 amino acids. The V end was cut by 3 bases, the J end by 11 bases, with 11 bases between. In germline, CDR1 is SGHTA, CDR2 FQGNSA. The CDR3 is CASSFRDVKYF. DNA of the CDR3: TGTGCCAGCAGCTTCAGGGACGTGAAGTACTTC.

The rearrangement uses TRBV7-8 and TRBJ1-2; D is undetermined. There are 13 residues in the CDR3. Germline V gene sequence: CDR1 SGHVS, CDR2 FQNEAQ. V dropped 5 bases and J dropped 6 bases, with 13 bases sitting between them. The CDR3 is CASSRRGPDGYTF. The CDR3 coding sequence is TGTGCCAGCAGCCGGCGGGGTCCGGATGGCTACACCTTC.

The chain uses TRBV28 and TRBJ1-5, with D possibly being TRBD1 (6 bases). Germline lookup yields CDR1 MDHEN and CDR2 SYDVKM. V shed 2 bases and J shed 3 bases, with 17 bases lying between them. The CDR3 is 17 amino acids. CDR3 in amino acids: CASSLPVGTLTNQPQHF. The CDR3 DNA reads as TGTGCCAGCAGTTTACCCGTAGGGACATTGACCAATCAGCCCCAGCATTTT.

Remarks on this clone: Given a far larger clone just one base away, this is likely a sequencing read error. At the DNA level, this CDR3 is encoded by other sequences in the same sample as well. The chain recombines TRBV18 with TRBJ1-1; a weak D match, TRBD1 (6 bases). Germline CDR1 reads KGHSH; CDR2 reads LQKENI. The CDR3 totals 12 residues. The CDR3 DNA reads TGTGCCAGCTCGGCGGACAGACACGAGGCTTTTTTT. Its protein is CASSADRHEAFF.

On this clone: Additional DNA sequences in this sample encode the identical CDR3. The chain employs TRBV18 and TRBJ2-7, with D possibly TRBD1 on 6 matching bases. The germline CDR1 and CDR2 sequences are KGHSH and LQKENI. The CDR3 is made up of 13 amino acids. V was shortened by 3 bases and J by 4 bases, with 10 bases between the two germline ends. The CDR3 loop is CASSPETGYEQYF. The CDR3 nucleotides are TGTGCCAGCTCACCGGAAACAGGGTACGAGCAGTACTTC.

This chain connects TRBV7-2 to TRBJ1-5; possibly TRBD1 for D (6 bases). The CDR3 loop spans 16 amino acids. Trimming pared 1 base from V and 5 bases from J, leaving 15 bases between. CDR1 SGHTA and CDR2 FQGNSA come from the germline V gene. CDR3 residues: CASSLVATGVDQPQHF. In DNA, the CDR3 is TGTGCCAGCAGCTTAGTGGCGACAGGTGTTGATCAGCCCCAGCATTTT. Based on the CDR3 plus reference TRBV7-2 and TRBJ1-5, the full variable domain is GAGVSQSPSNKVTEKGKDVELRCDPISGHTALYWYRQSLGQGLEFLIYFQGNSAPDKSGLPSDRFSAERTGGSVSTLTIQRTQQEDSAVYLCASSLVATGVDQPQHFGDGTRLSIL.

V and J are TRBV11-2 and TRBJ2-7; no reliable D call. V was shortened by 4 bases and J by 2 bases, with 9 bases between the two germline ends. Per the germline V gene, CDR1 is SGHAT and CDR2 is FQNNGV. The CDR3 extends over 13 amino acids. CDR3: CASSSGGPYEQYF. As DNA, the CDR3 is TGTGCCAGCAGCTCAGGTGGACCCTACGAGCAGTACTTC.

The rearrangement links TRBV20-1 to TRBJ1-6; D possibly corresponds to TRBD1 (5 bases). Germline CDR1 and CDR2: DFQATT and SNEGSKA (reference sequence). Between the trimmed V and J ends, which lost 6 bases and 10 bases, there was a span of 10 bases. The CDR3 is made up of 11 amino acids. The CDR3 DNA reads TGCAGTGCCACGCAGGGATCACCCCTCCACTTT. Its protein is CSATQGSPLHF.

The V gene is TRBV5-1, the J gene TRBJ1-1, with 9 bases fitting TRBD1. CDR3 size: 14 residues. In germline, CDR1 is SGHRS, CDR2 YFSETQ. V shed 1 base and J 6 bases; nucleotides not matched to a gene: 4. The CDR3 bases are TGCGCCAGCAGCTTGACGACAGGGGGGGCTGAAGCTTTCTTT. It translates to CASSLTTGGAEAFF.

The chain employs TRBV28 and TRBJ2-3, with 15 positions matching TRBD2. The V and J ends lost 5 bases and 3 bases, in that order; junction bases with no gene match: 6. Germline loops: CDR1 MDHEN, CDR2 SYDVKM. The CDR3 contains 17 residues. CDR3 sequence (DNA): TGTGCCAGCAGTGGACTAGCGGGGGGGGTGGAGACAGATACGCAGTATTTT. Translation: CASSGLAGGVETDTQYF.

The chain recombines TRBV28 with TRBJ1-6; no clear D gene. Trimming took off 6 bases at V and 7 bases at J, with 4 bases between the two ends. CDR1 MDHEN and CDR2 SYDVKM come from the germline V gene. The CDR3 contains 11 residues. Here the CDR3 reads CASRENSPLHF. The CDR3 region has the DNA TGTGCCAGCAGAGAGAATTCACCCCTCCACTTT.

The chain uses TRBV4-3 and TRBJ2-2, with 8 bases lining up with TRBD2. CDR1 and CDR2 (germline): LGHNA, YSLEER. J lost 4 bases, V lost 0 bases, and 10 bases had no gene match. This CDR3 has 18 residues. CDR3 in amino acids: CASSQDSGLAGRTGELFF. CDR3 DNA: TGCGCCAGCAGCCAAGACTCCGGACTAGCCGGACGCACCGGGGAGCTGTTTTTT.

The chain combines TRBV30 with TRBJ2-3; D might be TRBD2 (5 bases). Germline V gives CDR1 GTSNPN, CDR2 SVGIG (reference sequence). The V and J ends lost 2 bases and 4 bases respectively, with 19 bases between them. This CDR3 region has 16 residues. CDR3 DNA sequence: TGTGCCTGGAGTCCCCCCGGCGGAGGTGAGGCAGATACGCAGTATTTT. It yields the protein CAWSPPGGGEADTQYF.

The chain couples TRBV9 to TRBJ2-5; the D gene is possibly TRBD2 (5 bases). Trimming shortened V by 0 bases and J by 6 bases, and 15 bases separated the two germline ends. CDR1 and CDR2 (germline): SGDLS, YYNGEE. The CDR3 runs to 15 residues. The CDR3 loop reads CASSVALGNGKTQYF. The CDR3 DNA reads TGTGCCAGCAGCGTAGCCCTGGGTAACGGGAAGACCCAGTACTTC.

This rearrangement joins TRBV25-1 to TRBJ2-3, with no clear D. Trimming took off 3 bases at V and 0 bases at J, with 7 bases between the two ends. The CDR3 contains 14 residues. CDR1 and CDR2 (germline): MGHDK, SYGVNS. In DNA form, the CDR3 reads TGTGCCAGCAGTGACGGCCTAAGCACAGATACGCAGTATTTT. It specifies CASSDGLSTDTQYF. The complete variable domain, with remaining parts taken from reference TRBV25-1 and TRBJ2-3, reads EADIYQTPRYLVIGTGKKITLECSQTMGHDKMYWYQQDPGMELHLIHYSYGVNSTEKGDLSSESTVSRIRTEHFPLTLESARPSHTSQYLCASSDGLSTDTQYFGPGTRLTVL.

The rearrangement links TRBV19 to TRBJ1-6; tentatively, D is TRBD1 (5 bases). V dropped 6 bases and J dropped 7 bases, with 16 bases sitting between them. The CDR3 has 15 residues. The V gene's germline CDR1 is LNHDA and CDR2 SQIVND (reference sequence). The CDR3 spells CASSMGSRVNSPLHF. DNA of the CDR3: TGTGCCAGTAGCATGGGGTCCAGGGTCAATTCACCCCTCCACTTT.

This sequence joins TRBV27 and TRBJ1-2; 9 bases are shared with TRBD1. Germline CDR1 and CDR2: MNHEY and SMNVEV (reference sequence). This CDR3 is 13 amino acids long. J lost 8 bases, V lost 6 bases, and 7 bases had no gene match. The CDR3 bases are TGTGCCAGCAGACCTACAGGGGGCAGGGGCTACACCTTC. Protein sequence: CASRPTGGRGYTF.